One sample yielded the 18 T cell receptor beta chains listed below, sequenced in a study of cytomegalovirus exposure and HLA in healthy donors. The study ran its PCR with 60 Vbeta and 13 Jbeta primers. Only in-frame clones appear in the TCRdb table, and some are missing; sequencing was by immunoSEQ multiplex PCR. The sample shows about 180,000 clones, 80% of them seen only once. What was sequenced was PBMCs. Source of these receptors: a girl aged 10-17 years in good health and CMV-seropositive.

This clone came up once. The chain couples TRBV4-1 to TRBJ2-7; 12 bases line up with TRBD2. With V trimmed by 4 bases and J by 3 bases, 7 bases remained unmatched. The germline V gene encodes CDR1 MGHRA and CDR2 YSYEKL. The CDR3 totals 16 residues. CDR3 sequence (DNA): TGCGCCAGCAGCCTTCGGACTAGCGGGACCGTCTACGAGCAGTACTTC. Encoded protein: CASSLRTSGTVYEQYF.

This chain uses TRBV27 with TRBJ2-7; 10 bases are a match to TRBD1. V was pared by 1 base and J by 4 bases, with 7 bases of the junction left unmatched. CDR3 length: 16 residues. Germline V lookup: CDR1 MNHEY, CDR2 SMNVEV (reference sequence). The CDR3 sequence is CASSLLWDRGLYEQYF. The DNA for the CDR3 is TGTGCCAGCAGTTTATTATGGGACAGGGGCTTATACGAGCAGTACTTC.

The gene calls are TRBV13 and TRBJ1-2; the D gene is possibly TRBD1 (6 bases). V lost 8 bases to trimming and J lost 7 bases, with 17 bases between them. Germline CDR1 reads PRHDT; CDR2 reads FYEKMQ (reference sequence). The CDR3 is 13 residues long. CDR3 residues: CASRPTGLAGYTF. As DNA, the CDR3 is TGTGCCAGCCGACCGACAGGTCTCGCTGGCTACACCTTC.

The chain joins TRBV4-1 to TRBJ1-2; 8 positions match TRBD1. The germline CDR1 and CDR2 sequences are MGHRA and YSYEKL. The CDR3 consists of 15 residues. V lost 4 bases and J lost 4; bases outside the gene matches: 8. CDR3 nucleotides: TGCGCCAGCAGCCTAGGGACAGGAGGCCCCTATGGCTACACCTTC. It is translated as CASSLGTGGPYGYTF.

The chain carries TRBV29-1 and TRBJ1-2; 8 bases align to TRBD1. Germline CDR1 reads SQVTM; CDR2 reads ANQGSEA. V was clipped by 0 bases and J by 7 bases; unmatched bases: 10. The CDR3 covers 15 residues. The CDR3 spells CSVEDWQGAIGGYTF. In DNA form, the CDR3 reads TGCAGCGTTGAAGATTGGCAGGGGGCGATCGGTGGCTACACCTTC. Using reference TRBV29-1 and TRBJ1-2 for the parts outside the CDR3, the full variable domain is SAVISQKPSRDICQRGTSLTIQCQVDSQVTMMFWYRQQPGQSLTLIATANQGSEATYESGFVIDKFPISRPNLTFSTLTVSNMSPEDSSIYLCSVEDWQGAIGGYTFGSGTRLTVV.

CDR3 bases: TGTGCCAGCAGCCAAGCGACAGCCAACACCGGGGAGCTGTTTTTT. Translation gives CASSQATANTGELFF. This chain connects TRBV4-2 to TRBJ2-2, with D perhaps matching TRBD1 (5 bases). V lost 1 base, J lost 2 bases, and 8 bases lay in between. This CDR3 is 15 amino acids long. Germline V gene data show CDR1 as LGHNA and CDR2 as YNFKEQ.

This chain links TRBV25-1 with TRBJ2-3; 7 bases map to TRBD2. J was trimmed by 2 bases and V by 5 bases; bases with no gene match: 7. The CDR3 has 15 amino acids. Per germline, CDR1 MGHDK and CDR2 SYGVNS. The CDR3 DNA reads TGTGCCAGCAGTATTAGCGGGCGGAACACAGATACGCAGTATTTT. Encoded protein: CASSISGRNTDTQYF. The full variable domain, with the rest looked up from reference TRBV25-1 and TRBJ2-3, is EADIYQTPRYLVIGTGKKITLECSQTMGHDKMYWYQQDPGMELHLIHYSYGVNSTEKGDLSSESTVSRIRTEHFPLTLESARPSHTSQYLCASSISGRNTDTQYFGPGTRLTVL.

This clone was counted once. This chain connects TRBV4-1 to TRBJ2-7; D ambiguous. Germline CDR1 and CDR2: MGHRA and YSYEKL. Trimming stripped 1 base from V and 0 bases from J, with 10 bases between. The CDR3 contains 15 residues. The CDR3 here is CASSQGLMSSYEQYF. The CDR3 DNA reads TGCGCCAGCAGCCAAGGACTCATGAGCTCCTACGAGCAGTACTTC.

The chain uses TRBV10-1 and TRBJ2-7, with D unresolved. Germline CDR1 reads WNHNN; CDR2 reads SYGVQD (reference sequence). The germline V and J ends were trimmed by 3 bases and 2 bases, with 8 bases remaining between them. The CDR3 has 13 residues. This chain's CDR3 is CASSEDITYEQYF. The CDR3 region has the DNA TGCGCCAGCAGTGAAGACATTACCTACGAGCAGTACTTC.

The J gene is TRBJ2-1, the V gene TRBV27; 11 bases are shared with TRBD2. The CDR3 is 15 amino acids. Germline-derived CDR1 and CDR2 are MNHEY and SMNVEV (reference sequence). Trimming removed 7 bases from V and 8 bases from J; junction bases left unmatched: 10. The CDR3 nucleotides are TGTGCCAGCACCGTACTAGCGGGAGACCCCTATGAGCAGTTCTTC. Translating gives CASTVLAGDPYEQFF.

This chain links TRBV19 with TRBJ2-1; D gene uncertain. From germline, CDR1 is LNHDA and CDR2 SQIVND (reference sequence). Deletions cut 8 bases from V and 0 bases from J, with 11 bases between. The length of the CDR3 is 14 residues. CDR3 nucleotide sequence: TGTGCCAGTGTAGACACCGGCTCCTACAATGAGCAGTTCTTC. Translated, it gives CASVDTGSYNEQFF.

The rearrangement links TRBV7-2 to TRBJ2-7, with 11 bases that match TRBD1. The J segment lost 6 bases and the V segment lost 6 bases, leaving 10 bases of the junction unmatched. The germline CDR1 and CDR2 sequences are SGHTA and FQGNSA. CDR3 size: 15 residues. The CDR3 spells CASRPDRGPPPEQYF. The CDR3 region has the DNA TGTGCCAGCAGACCGGACAGGGGGCCCCCCCCCGAGCAGTACTTC.

The chain joins TRBV6-1 to TRBJ2-7; 12 bases map to TRBD1. CDR1 is MNHNS and CDR2 is SASEGT in the germline V gene. Unmatched junction bases numbered 5, after V lost 7 bases and J lost 1 base. The CDR3 is made up of 15 amino acids. CDR3 residues: CASTQGQGASYEQYF. The CDR3 DNA sequence: TGTGCCAGCACCCAGGGACAGGGGGCTTCCTACGAGCAGTACTTC.

V usage is TRBV6-5 and J usage is TRBJ2-1; 8 bases line up with TRBD2. The CDR3 extends over 15 amino acids. Germline CDR1 reads MNHEY; CDR2 reads SVGAGI. V trimming: 5 bases; J trimming: 0 bases; junction bases outside the gene matches: 3. CDR3 residues: CASSSSGTSYNEQFF. DNA for the CDR3: TGTGCCAGCAGTAGTAGCGGGACCTCCTACAATGAGCAGTTCTTC.

The V and J genes are TRBV10-1 and TRBJ2-3; weak D call: TRBD2 (6 bases). CDR1 and CDR2 (germline): WNHNN, SYGVQD (reference sequence). The length of the CDR3 is 13 residues. Trimming took off 3 bases at V and 5 bases at J, with 9 bases between the two ends. The CDR3 nucleotides are TGCGCCAGCAGTGATGGAGGGGTAGATACGCAGTATTTT. It translates to CASSDGGVDTQYF.

V and J are TRBV7-6 and TRBJ2-2; TRBD2 might be the D (6 bases). The CDR3 runs to 15 residues. Germline-derived CDR1 and CDR2 are SGHVS and FNYEAQ. Trimming left V 3 bases short and J 3 bases short, with 11 bases between. As DNA, the CDR3 is TGTGCCAGCAGCTTCAATGGCGGGGACACCGGGGAGCTGTTTTTT. Its protein is CASSFNGGDTGELFF.

The chain couples TRBV27 to TRBJ2-7, with TRBD1 identical over 9 bases. Trimming removed 0 bases from V and 3 bases from J; junction bases left unmatched: 6. The CDR3 has 16 residues. Germline lookup yields CDR1 MNHEY and CDR2 SMNVEV (reference sequence). CDR3 residues: CASSLSPGQGFYEQYF. The CDR3 nucleotides are TGTGCCAGCAGTTTATCCCCGGGACAGGGATTCTACGAGCAGTACTTC.

The genes are TRBV5-1 and TRBJ2-3; maybe TRBD2 (5 bases). The CDR3 length is 14 residues. With 8 bases removed from V and 1 base from J, the gap between germline ends came to 14 bases. Germline V CDR1 and CDR2: SGHRS, YFSETQ. Here the CDR3 DNA reads TGCGCCAGTGCCTTCACTAGTCGCACAGATACGCAGTATTTT. The encoded protein is CASAFTSRTDTQYF.